This is a list of T cell receptor beta chains from one sample in a study of identifying expanded T cells in peripheral blood. Data came from immunoSEQ multiplex PCR; TCRdb stores just in-frame clones and leaves some out. The sample consists of about 100,000 clones, about 89% of them appearing once. The sequenced material came from blood. The source of these receptors is a person aged 18 to 70 in good health. CDR3s include the opening cysteine and the closing phenylalanine or tryptophan. The D gene is left open where the match is weak. The size entry is marked missing in some rows and otherwise reads once, few, many or a size class.

v_call: TRBV7-9; clone_size: NA; j_call: TRBJ2-1; d_call: NA; cdr3_aa: CASSLVATSGSYNEQFF; cdr3_nt: TGTGCCAGCAGCTTAGTCGCGACTAGTGGCTCCTACAATGAGCAGTTCTTC
v_call: TRBV6-5; clone_size: few; j_call: TRBJ1-6; d_call: NA; cdr3_aa: CASSYRGWNSPLHF; cdr3_nt: TGTGCCAGCAGTTACCGGGGGTGGAATTCACCCCTCCACTTT
v_call: TRBV27; clone_size: NA; j_call: TRBJ2-2; d_call: NA; cdr3_aa: CASSLEGVGVVTGELFF; cdr3_nt: TGTGCCAGCAGTTTAGAGGGGGTGGGGGTTGTCACCGGGGAGCTGTTTTTT
v_call: TRBV6-5; clone_size: NA; j_call: TRBJ1-2; d_call: NA; cdr3_aa: CASTLGGDNYGYTF; cdr3_nt: TGTGCCAGCACCCTGGGAGGGGATAACTATGGCTACACCTTC
v_call: TRBV7-2; clone_size: NA; j_call: TRBJ2-5; d_call: TRBD2; cdr3_aa: CASSLLGGASGEVGETQYF; cdr3_nt: TGTGCCAGCAGCTTATTAGGGGGGGCTAGCGGGGAGGTCGGAGAGACCCAGTACTTC
v_call: TRBV6-6; clone_size: NA; j_call: TRBJ1-2; d_call: NA; cdr3_aa: CASSAGNYGYTF; cdr3_nt: TGTGCCAGCAGTGCTGGAAACTATGGCTACACCTTC
v_call: TRBV7-6; clone_size: NA; j_call: TRBJ1-4; d_call: NA; cdr3_aa: CASSLVSGEDEKLFF; cdr3_nt: TGTGCCAGCAGCTTAGTTTCGGGGGAGGACGAAAAACTGTTTTTT
v_call: TRBV7-7; clone_size: NA; j_call: TRBJ2-2; d_call: NA; cdr3_aa: CASSLNSGTGELFF; cdr3_nt: TGTGCCAGCAGCTTAAATTCGGGGACCGGGGAGCTGTTTTTT
v_call: TRBV30; clone_size: NA; j_call: TRBJ1-5; d_call: NA; cdr3_aa: CAWSLSVLRRRDNHGHQPQHF; cdr3_nt: TGTGCCTGGAGTCTGTCGGTACTCCGGCGGCGGGATAACCACGGGCATCAGCCCCAGCATTTT
v_call: TRBV7-9; clone_size: once; j_call: TRBJ2-7; d_call: NA; cdr3_aa: CASSPFDGSSYEQYF; cdr3_nt: TGTGCCAGCAGCCCCTTCGACGGTAGCTCCTACGAGCAGTACTTC
v_call: TRBV5-1; clone_size: NA; j_call: TRBJ2-2; d_call: TRBD2; cdr3_aa: CASSLELAGTGELFF; cdr3_nt: TGCGCCAGCAGCTTGGAACTAGCGGGCACCGGGGAGCTGTTTTTT
v_call: TRBV5-6; clone_size: NA; j_call: TRBJ2-7; d_call: TRBD2; cdr3_aa: CASSLGLAGAGSYF; cdr3_nt: TGTGCCAGCAGCTTAGGACTAGCGGGGGCCGGTTCGTACTTC
v_call: TRBV5-6; clone_size: NA; j_call: TRBJ2-1; d_call: NA; cdr3_aa: CASSLLGEQFF; cdr3_nt: TGTGCCAGCAGCTTATTGGGTGAGCAGTTCTTC
v_call: TRBV19; clone_size: NA; j_call: TRBJ1-1; d_call: NA; cdr3_aa: CASSIVLAVWTVNTEAFF; cdr3_nt: TGTGCCAGTAGTATAGTTTTAGCGGTGTGGACAGTGAACACTGAAGCTTTCTTT
v_call: TRBV7-2; clone_size: NA; j_call: TRBJ2-2; d_call: TRBD2; cdr3_aa: CASSFNLAGAGELFF; cdr3_nt: TGTGCCAGCAGCTTTAACCTAGCGGGGGCCGGGGAGCTGTTTTTT
v_call: TRBV10-1; clone_size: NA; j_call: TRBJ2-7; d_call: NA; cdr3_aa: CASSVDRTNYEQYF; cdr3_nt: TGCGCCAGCAGTGTGGACAGAACCAACTACGAGCAGTACTTC
v_call: TRBV27; clone_size: NA; j_call: TRBJ1-5; d_call: NA; cdr3_aa: CASSLGWNQPQHF; cdr3_nt: TGTGCCAGCAGTCTGGGGTGGAATCAGCCCCAGCATTTT
v_call: TRBV7-8; clone_size: NA; j_call: TRBJ1-2; d_call: NA; cdr3_aa: CASSLALGLPSYGYTF; cdr3_nt: TGTGCCAGCAGCTTAGCGCTGGGCCTGCCGAGCTATGGCTACACCTTC
v_call: TRBV7-2; clone_size: NA; j_call: TRBJ1-6; d_call: TRBD1; cdr3_aa: CASSFTGGRSPLHF; cdr3_nt: TGTGCCAGCAGCTTCACAGGGGGAAGGTCACCCCTCCACTTT
v_call: TRBV4-1; clone_size: NA; j_call: TRBJ1-3; d_call: NA; cdr3_aa: CASSQDAGSGNTIYF; cdr3_nt: TGCGCCAGCAGCCAAGATGCGGGGTCTGGAAACACCATATATTTT
v_call: TRBV5-8; clone_size: NA; j_call: TRBJ2-7; d_call: NA; cdr3_aa: CASSLIQAGTSYEQYF; cdr3_nt: TGTGCCAGCAGCCTCATACAAGCCGGGACAAGTTACGAGCAGTACTTC
v_call: TRBV11-2; clone_size: few; j_call: TRBJ1-6; d_call: NA; cdr3_aa: CASSLGQSLYF; cdr3_nt: TGTGCCAGCAGCCTCGGACAATCGCTTTACTTT
v_call: TRBV18; clone_size: NA; j_call: TRBJ2-6; d_call: TRBD1; cdr3_aa: CASSRLQGAGANVLTF; cdr3_nt: TGTGCCAGCTCTCGGTTACAGGGGGCTGGGGCCAACGTCCTGACTTTC
v_call: TRBV7-2; clone_size: few; j_call: TRBJ1-2; d_call: NA; cdr3_aa: CASSFYLQNYGYTF; cdr3_nt: TGTGCCAGCAGCTTTTATTTGCAAAACTATGGCTACACCTTC
v_call: TRBV19; clone_size: once; j_call: TRBJ2-2; d_call: NA; cdr3_aa: CASSGIREGTGELFF; cdr3_nt: TGTGCCAGTAGCGGAATCAGGGAAGGCACCGGGGAGCTGTTTTTT
v_call: TRBV19; clone_size: NA; j_call: TRBJ1-4; d_call: NA; cdr3_aa: CASSMMSATNEKLFF; cdr3_nt: TGTGCCAGTAGTATGATGAGCGCAACTAATGAAAAACTGTTTTTT
v_call: TRBV7-8; clone_size: NA; j_call: TRBJ2-5; d_call: NA; cdr3_aa: CASSLGAGSKETQYF; cdr3_nt: TGTGCCAGCAGCCTAGGGGCGGGATCCAAAGAGACCCAGTACTTC
v_call: TRBV7-8; clone_size: NA; j_call: TRBJ1-5; d_call: NA; cdr3_aa: CASSLAAGAGDNQPQHF; cdr3_nt: TGTGCCAGCAGCTTAGCCGCCGGCGCAGGGGACAATCAGCCCCAGCATTTT
v_call: TRBV25-1; clone_size: NA; j_call: TRBJ2-7; d_call: NA; cdr3_aa: CASSGSGGRYEQYF; cdr3_nt: TGTGCCAGCAGCGGGTCAGGAGGGAGGTACGAGCAGTACTTC
v_call: TRBV20-1; clone_size: once; j_call: TRBJ1-2; d_call: NA; cdr3_aa: CSARANYGYTF; cdr3_nt: TGCAGTGCTAGAGCTAACTATGGCTACACCTTC
v_call: TRBV18; clone_size: NA; j_call: TRBJ1-1; d_call: NA; cdr3_aa: CASSPQVISGNTEAFF; cdr3_nt: TGTGCCAGCTCACCACAGGTGATTAGCGGGAACACTGAAGCTTTCTTT
v_call: TRBV18; clone_size: NA; j_call: TRBJ1-1; d_call: NA; cdr3_aa: CASSPSRGNTEAFF; cdr3_nt: TGTGCCAGCTCACCGAGTAGAGGCAACACTGAAGCTTTCTTT
v_call: TRBV30; clone_size: few; j_call: TRBJ2-7; d_call: TRBD1; cdr3_aa: CAWKGVQGAYEQYF; cdr3_nt: TGTGCCTGGAAGGGGGTCCAGGGGGCTTACGAGCAGTACTTC
v_call: TRBV7-9; clone_size: NA; j_call: TRBJ1-3; d_call: NA; cdr3_aa: CAWAGGVSGNTIYF; cdr3_nt: TGTGCCTGGGCCGGAGGGGTCTCTGGAAACACCATATATTTT
v_call: TRBV4-2; clone_size: NA; j_call: TRBJ2-3; d_call: NA; cdr3_aa: CASSQGGGRTDTQYF; cdr3_nt: TGTGCCAGCAGCCAAGGTGGGGGACGCACAGATACGCAGTATTTT
v_call: TRBV4-1; clone_size: NA; j_call: TRBJ1-5; d_call: NA; cdr3_aa: CASSQVGEYSNQPQHF; cdr3_nt: TGCGCCAGCAGCCAAGTAGGAGAATATAGCAATCAGCCCCAGCATTTT
v_call: TRBV28; clone_size: NA; j_call: TRBJ2-3; d_call: NA; cdr3_aa: CASTLRQTGLNTQYF; cdr3_nt: TGTGCCAGCACCTTACGGCAGACAGGCTTGAATACGCAGTATTTT
v_call: TRBV27; clone_size: once; j_call: TRBJ2-3; d_call: TRBD2; cdr3_aa: CASGSGGRGDTQYF; cdr3_nt: TGTGCCAGCGGATCGGGGGGGCGTGGAGATACGCAGTATTTT
v_call: TRBV28; clone_size: NA; j_call: TRBJ1-4; d_call: TRBD1; cdr3_aa: CASRPGTVEKLFF; cdr3_nt: TGTGCCAGCAGGCCCGGGACAGTTGAAAAACTGTTTTTT
v_call: TRBV7-2; clone_size: once; j_call: TRBJ2-5; d_call: TRBD2; cdr3_aa: CASSSWTSGGLETQYF; cdr3_nt: TGTGCCAGCAGCTCCTGGACTAGCGGGGGTCTGGAGACCCAGTACTTC
v_call: TRBV19; clone_size: NA; j_call: TRBJ1-4; d_call: NA; cdr3_aa: CASSIEGKLFF; cdr3_nt: TGTGCCAGTAGTATAGAAGGAAAACTGTTTTTT
v_call: TRBV7-6; clone_size: NA; j_call: TRBJ2-1; d_call: TRBD1; cdr3_aa: CASSPFGGQGYNEQFF; cdr3_nt: TGTGCCAGCAGCCCATTCGGGGGACAGGGGTACAATGAGCAGTTCTTC
v_call: TRBV5-4; clone_size: NA; j_call: TRBJ1-6; d_call: NA; cdr3_aa: CASTLGGPSSYNSPLHF; cdr3_nt: TGTGCCAGCACTTTGGGGGGGCCGAGCTCCTATAATTCACCCCTCCACTTT
v_call: TRBV6-1; clone_size: NA; j_call: TRBJ2-1; d_call: NA; cdr3_aa: CASSEEIWTVSNEQFF; cdr3_nt: TGTGCCAGCAGTGAAGAAATCTGGACGGTCAGCAATGAGCAGTTCTTC
v_call: TRBV4-3; clone_size: NA; j_call: TRBJ1-1; d_call: TRBD1; cdr3_aa: CASSQSTLTGGAGTEAFF; cdr3_nt: TGCGCCAGCAGCCAATCCACTTTGACAGGGGGCGCGGGGACTGAAGCTTTCTTT
v_call: TRBV6-4; clone_size: NA; j_call: TRBJ1-2; d_call: NA; cdr3_aa: CASSDSMQGNYGYTF; cdr3_nt: TGTGCCAGCAGTGACTCGATGCAGGGAAACTATGGCTACACCTTC
v_call: TRBV7-2; clone_size: NA; j_call: TRBJ2-2; d_call: NA; cdr3_aa: CASSLGTGELFF; cdr3_nt: TGTGCCAGCAGCTTGGGCACCGGGGAGCTGTTTTTT
v_call: TRBV28; clone_size: NA; j_call: TRBJ1-5; d_call: NA; cdr3_aa: CASRPAGYANQPQHF; cdr3_nt: TGTGCCAGCAGACCTGCGGGCTACGCCAATCAGCCCCAGCATTTT
v_call: TRBV5-6; clone_size: NA; j_call: TRBJ1-5; d_call: NA; cdr3_aa: CASSLGTAVNQPQHF; cdr3_nt: TGTGCCAGCAGCTTGGGGACAGCCGTTAATCAGCCCCAGCATTTT
v_call: TRBV6-6; clone_size: NA; j_call: TRBJ1-5; d_call: NA; cdr3_aa: CASSFQGQNQPQHF; cdr3_nt: TGTGCCAGCAGCTTCCAGGGGCAGAATCAGCCCCAGCATTTT
v_call: TRBV7-2; clone_size: NA; j_call: TRBJ2-7; d_call: TRBD2; cdr3_aa: CASSPRISSSTSLEQYF; cdr3_nt: TGTGCCAGCAGCCCTAGAATTAGCAGCTCGACTAGCCTCGAGCAGTACTTC
v_call: TRBV6-6; clone_size: NA; j_call: TRBJ1-2; d_call: NA; cdr3_aa: CASSYFRGSNCGYTF; cdr3_nt: TGTGCCAGCAGTTATTTCAGGGGCTCTAACTGTGGCTACACCTTC
v_call: TRBV5-1; clone_size: NA; j_call: TRBJ2-5; d_call: NA; cdr3_aa: CASSLIMGVGETQYF; cdr3_nt: TGCGCCAGCAGCTTGATTATGGGGGTGGGAGAGACCCAGTACTTC